Below are 8 T cell receptor beta chains sequenced from a single sample in a study of T cell responses to AZD1222 COVID-19 vaccine. Using immunoSEQ multiplex PCR, the repertoire was profiled, and TCRdb retains in-frame clones only, with some absent. The table has approximately 200,000 clones, 87% seen once. This specimen consisted of peripheral blood, obtained on day 0 of MenACWY control vaccination. These TCRs come from an adult in good health.

In regard to this clone: The junction and the germline gene differ at one end; a read error may be behind it. The chain uses TRBV20-1 and TRBJ2-5, with 7 bases lining up with TRBD2. Looked up from germline, CDR1 is DFQATT and CDR2 is SNEGSKA (reference sequence). The CDR3 spans 11 residues. As DNA, the CDR3 is TGCAGTGCGAGAGCGGGGGAGACCCAGTACTTC. Its translation is CSARAGETQYF.

The V call is TRBV12-3 or TRBV12-4, the J call TRBJ2-7; D remains unclear. V was cut by 6 bases and J by 4 bases, with 13 bases left in between. This CDR3 comprises 13 residues. The CDR3 protein is CASSWTTRYEQYF. CDR3 sequence (DNA): TGTGCCAGCAGCTGGACCACACGATACGAGCAGTACTTC.

The V and J genes are TRBV4-3 and TRBJ2-2, with a tentative D call TRBD1 (5 bases). The CDR3 spans 15 residues. Trimming shortened V by 0 bases and J by 6 bases, and 11 bases separated the two germline ends. Germline CDR1 and CDR2: LGHNA and YSLEER. The CDR3 spells CASSQDFGAAGELFF. The CDR3 region has the DNA TGCGCCAGCAGCCAAGATTTTGGGGCCGCCGGGGAGCTGTTTTTT.

The gene calls are TRBV15 and TRBJ2-3; D is unclear. CDR1 is LNHNV and CDR2 is YYDKDF in the germline V gene (reference sequence). The CDR3 spans 16 residues. V was clipped by 5 bases and J by 0 bases, with 15 bases between them. The CDR3 nucleotides read TGTGCCACCAGCTTGGGTAGGGAAGGGAGCACAGATACGCAGTATTTT. Protein sequence: CATSLGREGSTDTQYF.

The chain employs TRBV7-9 and TRBJ1-4; 7 bases line up with TRBD1. CDR3 length: 14 amino acids. Germline CDR1 reads SEHNR; CDR2 reads FQNEAQ (reference sequence). V was clipped by 5 bases and J by 8 bases; unmatched bases: 8. The CDR3 loop is CASSPQGEVEKLFF. The CDR3 DNA reads TGTGCCAGCAGCCCCCAGGGGGAAGTGGAAAAACTGTTTTTT.

The rearrangement uses TRBV5-6 and TRBJ2-1, with a tentative D call TRBD2 (5 bases). The V gene lost 2 bases and the J gene lost 3 bases, with 9 bases spanning the gap. Germline CDR1 SGHDT, CDR2 YYEEEE. The CDR3 is 14 residues long. The CDR3 protein is CASSFGVSYNEQFF. CDR3 coding DNA: TGTGCCAGCAGCTTCGGGGTCAGCTACAATGAGCAGTTCTTC.

This chain joins TRBV5-1 and TRBJ2-2, with 8 bases aligning to TRBD1. The CDR3 covers 15 residues. J was trimmed by 6 bases and V by 0 bases; bases with no gene match: 4. CDR1 is SGHRS, CDR2 YFSETQ, per germline. CDR3: CASSLEGQGAGELFF. Here the CDR3 DNA reads TGCGCCAGCAGCTTGGAAGGACAGGGCGCCGGGGAGCTGTTTTTT.

The V gene is TRBV7-2, the J gene TRBJ2-7; 7 nucleotides align to TRBD1. The CDR3 sequence is 12 residues long. CDR1 SGHTA and CDR2 FQGNSA come from the germline V gene. V shed 3 bases, J shed 6 bases, and the junction held 2 bases outside the gene matches. CDR3 coding DNA: TGTGCCAGCAGCTTGACAGGGATCGAGCAGTACTTC. This gives the protein CASSLTGIEQYF.